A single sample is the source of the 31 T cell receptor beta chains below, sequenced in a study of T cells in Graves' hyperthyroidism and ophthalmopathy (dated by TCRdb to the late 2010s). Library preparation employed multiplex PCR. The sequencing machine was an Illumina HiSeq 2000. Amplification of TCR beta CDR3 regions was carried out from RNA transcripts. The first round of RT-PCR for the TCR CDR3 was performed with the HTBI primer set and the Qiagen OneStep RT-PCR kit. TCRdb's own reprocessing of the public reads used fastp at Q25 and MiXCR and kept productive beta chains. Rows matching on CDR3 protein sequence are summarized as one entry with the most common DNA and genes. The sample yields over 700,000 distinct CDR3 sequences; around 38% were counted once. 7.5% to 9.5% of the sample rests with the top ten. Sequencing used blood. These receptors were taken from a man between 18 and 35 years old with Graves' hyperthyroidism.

The CDR3 spells CSARAGSYGYTF. CDR3 coding DNA: TGCAGTGCTAGAGCGGGGTCCTATGGCTACACCTTC. V gene TRBV20-1 combines with J gene TRBJ1-2; D not resolved. With 1 base removed from V and 4 bases from J, the gap between germline ends came to 7 bases. The CDR3 runs 12 residues. Germline loops: CDR1 DFQATT, CDR2 SNEGSKA (reference sequence).

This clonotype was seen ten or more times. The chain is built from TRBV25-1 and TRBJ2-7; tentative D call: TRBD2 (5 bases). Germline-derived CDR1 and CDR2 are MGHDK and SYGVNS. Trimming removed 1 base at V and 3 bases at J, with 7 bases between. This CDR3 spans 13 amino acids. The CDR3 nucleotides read TGTGCCAGCAGTGAATTGGGGAGCTACGAGCAGTACTTC. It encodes CASSELGSYEQYF.

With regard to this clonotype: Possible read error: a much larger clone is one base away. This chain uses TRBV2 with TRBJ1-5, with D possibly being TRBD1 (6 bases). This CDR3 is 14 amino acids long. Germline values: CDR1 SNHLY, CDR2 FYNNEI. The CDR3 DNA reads TGTACCAGCGGTTTAAACACAGGGAATCAGCCCCAGCATTTT. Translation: CTSGLNTGNQPQHF.

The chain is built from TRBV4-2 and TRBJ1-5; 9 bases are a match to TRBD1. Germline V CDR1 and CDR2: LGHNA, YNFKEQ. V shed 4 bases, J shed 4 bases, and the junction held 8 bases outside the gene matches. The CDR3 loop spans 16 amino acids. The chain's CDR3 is CASSPLSGTGNQPQHF. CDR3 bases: TGTGCCAGCAGCCCGCTGTCCGGGACAGGGAATCAGCCCCAGCATTTT.

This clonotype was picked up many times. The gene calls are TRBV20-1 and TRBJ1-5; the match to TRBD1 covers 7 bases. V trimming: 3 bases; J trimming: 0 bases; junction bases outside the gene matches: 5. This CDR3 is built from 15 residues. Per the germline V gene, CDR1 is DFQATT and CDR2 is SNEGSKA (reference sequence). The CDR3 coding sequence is TGCAGTGCTAGGACAGGGATCTATAGCAATCAGCCCCAGCATTTT. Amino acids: CSARTGIYSNQPQHF.

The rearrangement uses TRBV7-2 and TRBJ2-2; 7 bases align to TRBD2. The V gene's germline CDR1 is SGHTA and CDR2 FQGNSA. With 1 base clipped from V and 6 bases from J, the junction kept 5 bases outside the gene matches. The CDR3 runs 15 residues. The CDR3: CASSLVGGRSGELFF. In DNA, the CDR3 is TGTGCCAGCAGCTTAGTGGGGGGGAGGTCCGGGGAGCTGTTTTTT.

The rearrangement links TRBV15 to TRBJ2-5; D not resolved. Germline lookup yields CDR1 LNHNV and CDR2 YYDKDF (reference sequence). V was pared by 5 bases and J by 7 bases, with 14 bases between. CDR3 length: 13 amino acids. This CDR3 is CATSFPRPGTQYF. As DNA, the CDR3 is TGTGCCACCAGCTTCCCACGACCAGGGACCCAGTACTTC.

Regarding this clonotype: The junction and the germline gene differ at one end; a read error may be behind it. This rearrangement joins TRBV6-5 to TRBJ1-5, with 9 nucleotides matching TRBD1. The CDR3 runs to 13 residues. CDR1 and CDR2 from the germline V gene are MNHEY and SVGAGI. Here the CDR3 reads CANSPGTGNPQHF. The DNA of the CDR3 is TGTGCCAACAGTCCCGGGACAGGGAACCCCCAGCATTTT.

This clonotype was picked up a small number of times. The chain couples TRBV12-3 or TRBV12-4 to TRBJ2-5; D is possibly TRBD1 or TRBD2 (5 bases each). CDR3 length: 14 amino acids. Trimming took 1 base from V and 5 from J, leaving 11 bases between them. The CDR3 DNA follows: TGTGCCAGCAGTTTAGGGGACCCACCGGAGACCCAGTACTTC. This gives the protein CASSLGDPPETQYF.

The CDR3 spells CASSEFSAGGYNSPLHF. The CDR3 nucleotides are TGTGCCAGCAGTGAATTTAGTGCAGGAGGGTATAATTCACCCCTCCACTTT. This sequence joins TRBV2 and TRBJ1-6; D uncertain. Germline V lookup: CDR1 SNHLY, CDR2 FYNNEI. The CDR3 has 17 amino acids. V was pared by 2 bases and J by 4 bases, with 15 bases between.

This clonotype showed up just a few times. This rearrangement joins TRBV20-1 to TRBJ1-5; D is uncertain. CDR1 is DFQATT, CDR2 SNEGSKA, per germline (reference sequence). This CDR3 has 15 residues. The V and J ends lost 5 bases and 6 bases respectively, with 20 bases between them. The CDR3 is CSAGPGEVFGQPQHF. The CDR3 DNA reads TGCAGTGCTGGCCCCGGGGAGGTATTTGGTCAGCCCCAGCATTTT.

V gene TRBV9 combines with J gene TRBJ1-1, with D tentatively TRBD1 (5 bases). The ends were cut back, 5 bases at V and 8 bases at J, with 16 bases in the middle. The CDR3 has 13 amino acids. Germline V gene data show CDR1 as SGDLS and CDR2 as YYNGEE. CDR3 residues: CASSEALGGEAFF. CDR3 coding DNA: TGTGCCAGCAGTGAAGCGCTCGGGGGGGAAGCTTTCTTT.

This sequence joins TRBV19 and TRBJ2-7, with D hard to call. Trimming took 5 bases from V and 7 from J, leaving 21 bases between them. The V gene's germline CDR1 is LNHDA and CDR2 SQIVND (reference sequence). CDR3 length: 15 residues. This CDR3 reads CASSQIRRPSREQYF. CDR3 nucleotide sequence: TGTGCCAGTAGTCAAATCCGGCGCCCCTCTCGGGAGCAGTACTTC. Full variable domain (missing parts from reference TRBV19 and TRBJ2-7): DGGITQSPKYLFRKEGQNVTLSCEQNLNHDAMYWYRQDPGQGLRLIYYSQIVNDFQKGDIAEGYSVSREKKESFPLTVTSAQKNPTAFYLCASSQIRRPSREQYFGPGTRLTVT.

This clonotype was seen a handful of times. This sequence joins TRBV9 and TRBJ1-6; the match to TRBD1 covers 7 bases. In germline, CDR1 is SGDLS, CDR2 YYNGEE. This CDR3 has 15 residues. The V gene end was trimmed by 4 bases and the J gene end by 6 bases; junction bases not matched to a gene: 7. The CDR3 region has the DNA TGTGCCAGCAGCCAACGGACAGGCCGTAATTCACCCCTCCACTTT. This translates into CASSQRTGRNSPLHF.

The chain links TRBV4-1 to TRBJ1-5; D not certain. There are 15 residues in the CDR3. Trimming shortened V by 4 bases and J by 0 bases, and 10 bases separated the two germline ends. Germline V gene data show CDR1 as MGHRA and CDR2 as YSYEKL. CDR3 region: CASSPSRTSNQPQHF. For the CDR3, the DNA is TGCGCCAGCAGCCCATCCAGGACTAGCAATCAGCCCCAGCATTTT.

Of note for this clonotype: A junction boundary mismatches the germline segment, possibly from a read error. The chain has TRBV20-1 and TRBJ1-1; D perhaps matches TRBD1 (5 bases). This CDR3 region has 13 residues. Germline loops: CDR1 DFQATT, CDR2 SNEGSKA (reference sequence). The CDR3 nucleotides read TGCAGTGCTAGACCCGAGGGGAACACTAAAGCTTTCTTT. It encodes CSARPEGNTKAFF.

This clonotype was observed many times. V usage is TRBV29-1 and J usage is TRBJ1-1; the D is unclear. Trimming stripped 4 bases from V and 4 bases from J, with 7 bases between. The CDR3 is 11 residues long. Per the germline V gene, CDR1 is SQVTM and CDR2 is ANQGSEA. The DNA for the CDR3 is TGCAGCGTTGGGAGCGGCACTGAAGCTTTCTTT. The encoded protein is CSVGSGTEAFF. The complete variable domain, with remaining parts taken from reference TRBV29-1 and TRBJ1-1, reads SAVISQKPSRDICQRGTSLTIQCQVDSQVTMMFWYRQQPGQSLTLIATANQGSEATYESGFVIDKFPISRPNLTFSTLTVSNMSPEDSSIYLCSVGSGTEAFFGQGTRLTVV.

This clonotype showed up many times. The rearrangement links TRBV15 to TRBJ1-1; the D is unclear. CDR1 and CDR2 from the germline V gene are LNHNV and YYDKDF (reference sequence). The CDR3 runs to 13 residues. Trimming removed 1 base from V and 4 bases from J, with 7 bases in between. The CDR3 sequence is CATSRAGSTEAFF. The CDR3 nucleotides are TGTGCCACCAGCAGAGCAGGATCCACTGAAGCTTTCTTT.

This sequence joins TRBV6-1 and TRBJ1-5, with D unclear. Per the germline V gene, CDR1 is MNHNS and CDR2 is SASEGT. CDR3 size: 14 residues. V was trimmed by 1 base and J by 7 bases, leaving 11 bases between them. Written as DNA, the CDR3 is TGTGCCAGCAGTGAAGGGGCATACGGGCAGCCCCAGCATTTT. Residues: CASSEGAYGQPQHF.

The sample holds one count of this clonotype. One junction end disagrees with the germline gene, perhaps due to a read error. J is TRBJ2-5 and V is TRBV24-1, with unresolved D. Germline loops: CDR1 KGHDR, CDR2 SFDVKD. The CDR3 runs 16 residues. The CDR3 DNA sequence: TGTGCCACCAGTATCCCAATTTACCTTTACCAAGAGGCCCAGTACTTC. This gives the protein CATSIPIYLYQEAQYF.

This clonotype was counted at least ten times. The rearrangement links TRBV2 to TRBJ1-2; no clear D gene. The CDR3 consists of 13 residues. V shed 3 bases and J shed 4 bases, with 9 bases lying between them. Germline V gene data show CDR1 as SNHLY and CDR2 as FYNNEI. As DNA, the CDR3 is TGTGCCAGCAGTGATAGGAACAGCTATGGCTACACCTTC. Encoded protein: CASSDRNSYGYTF.

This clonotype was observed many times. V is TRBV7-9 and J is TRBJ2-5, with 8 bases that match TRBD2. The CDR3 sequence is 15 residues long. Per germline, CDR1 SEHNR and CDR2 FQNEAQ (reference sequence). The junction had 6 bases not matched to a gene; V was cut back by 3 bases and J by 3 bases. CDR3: CASSLSGSVKETQYF. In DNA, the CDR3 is TGTGCCAGCAGCTTGAGCGGGAGTGTAAAAGAGACCCAGTACTTC. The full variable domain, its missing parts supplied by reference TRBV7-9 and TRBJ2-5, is DTGVSQNPRHKITKRGQNVTFRCDPISEHNRLYWYRQTLGQGPEFLTYFQNEAQLEKSRLLSDRFSAERPKGSFSTLEIQRTEQGDSAMYLCASSLSGSVKETQYFGPGTRLLVL.

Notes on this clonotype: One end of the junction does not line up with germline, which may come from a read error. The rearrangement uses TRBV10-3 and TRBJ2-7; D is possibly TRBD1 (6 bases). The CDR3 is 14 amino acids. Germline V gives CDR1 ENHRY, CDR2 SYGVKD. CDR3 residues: CAVSLRNRVYEQYF. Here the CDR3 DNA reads TGTGCCGTCAGCCTCCGGAACAGGGTGTACGAGCAGTACTTC.

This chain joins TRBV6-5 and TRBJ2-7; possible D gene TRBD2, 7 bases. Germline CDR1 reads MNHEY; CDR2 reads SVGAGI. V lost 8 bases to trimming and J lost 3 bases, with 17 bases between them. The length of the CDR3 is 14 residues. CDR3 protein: CASGLRGPFYEQYF. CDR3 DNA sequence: TGTGCCAGCGGCTTGCGGGGGCCCTTCTACGAGCAGTACTTC.

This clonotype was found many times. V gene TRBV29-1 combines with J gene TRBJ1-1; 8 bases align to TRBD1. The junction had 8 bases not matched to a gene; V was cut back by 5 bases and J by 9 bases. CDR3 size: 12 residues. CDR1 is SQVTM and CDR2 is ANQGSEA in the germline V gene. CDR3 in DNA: TGCAGCGTTTCCGGGACAGGAGAGAAAGCTTTCTTT. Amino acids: CSVSGTGEKAFF.

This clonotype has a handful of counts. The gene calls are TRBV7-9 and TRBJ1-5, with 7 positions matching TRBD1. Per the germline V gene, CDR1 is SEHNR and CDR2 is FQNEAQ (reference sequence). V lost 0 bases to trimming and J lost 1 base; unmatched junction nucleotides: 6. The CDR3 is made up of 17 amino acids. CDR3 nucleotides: TGTGCCAGCAGCTTAGCGGCAGGGGGGTCGAGCAATCAGCCCCAGCATTTT. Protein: CASSLAAGGSSNQPQHF.

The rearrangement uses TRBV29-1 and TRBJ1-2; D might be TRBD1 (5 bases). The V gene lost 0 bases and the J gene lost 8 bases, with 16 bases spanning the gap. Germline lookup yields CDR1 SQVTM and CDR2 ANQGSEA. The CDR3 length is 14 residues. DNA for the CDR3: TGCAGCGTTGAAGATCTTCCAGGGCGGTACGGCTACACCTTC. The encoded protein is CSVEDLPGRYGYTF.

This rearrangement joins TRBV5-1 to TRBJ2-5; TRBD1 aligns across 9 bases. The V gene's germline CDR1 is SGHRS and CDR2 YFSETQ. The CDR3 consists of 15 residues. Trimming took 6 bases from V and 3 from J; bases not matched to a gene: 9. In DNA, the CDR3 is TGCGCCAGCACAACATCAGGGACAGGGAAAGAGACCCAGTACTTC. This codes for CASTTSGTGKETQYF.

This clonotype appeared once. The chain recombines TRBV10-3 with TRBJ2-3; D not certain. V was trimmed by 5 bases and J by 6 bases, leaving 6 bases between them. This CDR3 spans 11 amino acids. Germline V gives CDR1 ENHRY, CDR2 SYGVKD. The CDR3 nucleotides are TGTGCCATCAGTCACACGGATACGCAGTATTTT. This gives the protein CAISHTDTQYF.

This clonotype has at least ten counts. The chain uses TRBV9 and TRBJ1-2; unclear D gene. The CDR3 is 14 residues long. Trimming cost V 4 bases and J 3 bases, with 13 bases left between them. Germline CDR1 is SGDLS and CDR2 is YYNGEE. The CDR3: CASSPSGSHYGYTF. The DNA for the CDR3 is TGTGCCAGCAGCCCCTCCGGCAGTCACTATGGCTACACCTTC.

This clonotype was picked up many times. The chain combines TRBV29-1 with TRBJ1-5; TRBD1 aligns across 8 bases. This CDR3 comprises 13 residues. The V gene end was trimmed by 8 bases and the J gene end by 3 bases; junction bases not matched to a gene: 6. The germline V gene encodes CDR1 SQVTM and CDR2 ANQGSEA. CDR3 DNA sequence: TGCAGCATATCGGGACAGGCCAATCAGCCCCAGCATTTT. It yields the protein CSISGQANQPQHF.